This T cell receptor beta chain was identified in a study of blood T cell repertoires in COVID-19. For the study at large: Sample material is recorded as cDNA or gDNA derived from T cells, B-cell-depleted T cells, or PBMCs.

Study processing details: Reference gene primer amplification gave estimated nucleated cell counts. Libraries were prepared by immunoSEQ multiplex PCR; TCRdb keeps only in-frame clonotypes and omits some of them. V and J calls plus clone size are reproduced from that table; the DNA served to infer D and trimming. This repertoire shows roughly 200,000 clones, roughly 80% found once; its top ten account for approximately 7.2%. V gave up 0 bases and J gave up 2 bases, with 6 bases separating them. The germline V gene has CDR1 ENHRY and CDR2 SYGVKD. The CDR3 runs 14 residues. The chain recombines TRBV10-3 with TRBJ2-3; D remains unclear. Sequencing was performed on peripheral blood. This TCR was recovered from a woman older than 75 with acute or convalescent COVID-19. The CDR3 reads CAISESSHTDTQYF. The DNA for the CDR3 is TGTGCCATCAGTGAGTCGTCCCACACAGATACGCAGTATTTT.